This is a list of T cell receptor beta chains from one sample in a study of blood T cell repertoires in COVID-19. Generated by immunoSEQ multiplex PCR, the TCRdb table keeps only in-frame clones and is missing some. Of more than 200,000 clones listed, 75% to 85% were seen once; the top ten hold 8% to 10%. Material for sequencing was peripheral blood. The receptors shown here come from a woman of 80 years or more with COVID-19, enrolled during active disease. CDR3s include the opening cysteine and the closing phenylalanine or tryptophan. The D gene is left open where the match is weak. Rows give clone size only sometimes, using once, few, many, or a class for an expanded clone.

D gene	V gene	CDR3 length	clone size	J gene	CDR3 protein	CDR3 DNA
.	TRBV5-1	12	.	TRBJ2-7	CASSTSGYEQYF	TGCGCCAGCAGCACTTCGGGGTACGAGCAGTACTTC
.	TRBV4-2	11	.	TRBJ2-1	CASSRQNEQFF	TGTGCCAGCAGCCGACAGAATGAGCAGTTCTTC
.	TRBV29-1	13	.	TRBJ2-5	CSVEGSQGETQYF	TGCAGCGTTGAGGGCAGTCAGGGAGAGACCCAGTACTTC
TRBD1	TRBV5-1	15	.	TRBJ2-5	CASSRRTGAEETQYF	TGCGCCAGCAGCCGCCGGACAGGGGCTGAGGAGACCCAGTACTTC
.	TRBV19	12	.	TRBJ2-1	CASTQGRGEQFF	TGTGCCAGTACTCAGGGGAGAGGCGAGCAGTTCTTC
.	TRBV5-1	13	.	TRBJ2-1	CASSLDSYNEQFF	TGCGCCAGCAGCTTGGACAGCTACAATGAGCAGTTCTTC
TRBD1	TRBV30	14	.	TRBJ1-5	CAWRGTGVHQPQHF	TGTGCCTGGAGGGGTACAGGGGTCCATCAGCCCCAGCATTTT
.	TRBV27	13	.	TRBJ1-4	CASSSWTQGKLFF	TGTGCCAGCAGTTCCTGGACTCAAGGGAAACTGTTTTTT
.	TRBV6-2/TRBV6-3	16	.	TRBJ2-6	CASSYSVSSGANVLTF	TGTGCCAGCAGTTACTCCGTGAGCTCTGGGGCCAACGTCCTGACTTTC
.	TRBV9	14	.	TRBJ1-1	CASSVRQVNTEAFF	TGTGCCAGCAGCGTGCGACAGGTGAACACTGAAGCTTTCTTT
.	TRBV11-2	16	few	TRBJ1-2	CASSRATGRINYGYTF	TGTGCCAGCAGCCGGGCGACAGGACGAATTAACTATGGCTACACCTTC
.	TRBV28	16	.	TRBJ1-5	CASIVTQGSGGQPQHF	TGTGCCAGCATTGTGACGCAGGGCTCCGGGGGGCAGCCCCAGCATTTT
TRBD1	TRBV28	15	.	TRBJ2-3	CASSPRGTGTDTQYF	TGTGCCAGCAGCCCTAGGGGGACAGGCACAGATACGCAGTATTTT
TRBD2	TRBV3-1/TRBV3-2	14	.	TRBJ2-7	CASRPTSGGGEQYF	TGTGCCAGCAGACCGACTAGCGGGGGCGGGGAGCAGTACTTC
.	TRBV2	15	.	TRBJ2-3	CASSVGSRGTDTQYF	TGTGCCAGCAGTGTAGGTAGCAGGGGAACAGATACGCAGTATTTT
.	TRBV5-7	14	.	TRBJ1-1	CASTLTLANTEAFF	TGTGCCAGCACCCTGACACTGGCGAACACTGAAGCTTTCTTT
.	TRBV28	15	.	TRBJ1-5	CASSLAGESNQPQHF	TGTGCCAGCAGTTTAGCAGGGGAAAGCAATCAGCCCCAGCATTTT
.	TRBV3-1/TRBV3-2	11	.	TRBJ1-1	CASSRGAEAFF	TGTGCCAGCAGCCGGGGGGCTGAAGCTTTCTTT
.	TRBV3-1/TRBV3-2	12	.	TRBJ1-5	CASSEPGQPQHF	TGTGCCAGCAGCGAACCAGGACAGCCCCAGCATTTT
.	TRBV21-1	15	few	TRBJ1-2	CASSTGQGPREGYTF	TGTGCCAGCAGCACAGGACAGGGACCGAGGGAAGGCTACACCTTC
TRBD1	TRBV2	15	.	TRBJ2-5	CASRMGQGARETQYF	TGTGCCAGCAGGATGGGACAGGGGGCGCGAGAGACCCAGTACTTC
.	TRBV7-9	15	.	TRBJ1-4	CASSLEGQSNEKLFF	TGTGCCAGCAGCTTAGAGGGGCAATCTAATGAAAAACTGTTTTTT
TRBD1	TRBV19	15	.	TRBJ1-1	CASSGDRGRYTEAFF	TGTGCCAGTAGTGGGGACAGGGGGCGTTACACTGAAGCTTTCTTT
.	TRBV30	13	.	TRBJ2-7	CAWRDGGAMRQYF	TGTGCCTGGAGGGATGGGGGCGCCATGAGGCAGTACTTC
.	TRBV3-1/TRBV3-2	14	.	TRBJ1-2	CASSQVGTVYGYTF	TGTGCCAGCAGCCAAGTTGGTACAGTCTATGGCTACACCTTC
.	TRBV15	14	.	TRBJ2-1	CATRGGRTYNEQFF	TGTGCCACCAGGGGGGGAAGGACCTACAATGAGCAGTTCTTC
TRBD2	TRBV18	14	.	TRBJ2-1	CASSPPGGANEQFF	TGTGCCAGCTCACCACCCGGGGGGGCGAATGAGCAGTTCTTC
.	TRBV5-1	12	.	TRBJ2-3	CASSLEGNTQYF	TGCGCCAGCAGCTTGGAGGGGAATACGCAGTATTTT
TRBD1	TRBV3-1/TRBV3-2	13	few	TRBJ1-2	CASSPSGQGSYTF	TGTGCCAGCAGTCCCTCGGGACAGGGTAGCTACACCTTC
TRBD1	TRBV28	16	.	TRBJ1-2	CASSSISGQGFYGYTF	TGTGCCAGCAGTAGTATTTCGGGACAGGGGTTCTATGGCTACACCTTC
.	TRBV7-2	15	.	TRBJ2-2	CASRSGTGVTGELFF	TGTGCCAGCAGGTCCGGGACGGGGGTCACCGGGGAGCTGTTTTTT
TRBD1	TRBV3-1/TRBV3-2	14	.	TRBJ1-5	CASSRGQSNQPQHF	TGTGCCAGCAGCCGGGGACAGAGCAATCAGCCCCAGCATTTT
TRBD1	TRBV7-2	16	once	TRBJ1-5	CASSFRPTGVDQPQHF	TGTGCCAGCAGCTTTCGGCCGACAGGGGTCGATCAGCCCCAGCATTTT
TRBD2	TRBV11-2	17	.	TRBJ2-5	CASSFGLAGVNQETQYF	TGTGCCAGCAGCTTTGGACTAGCGGGCGTTAATCAAGAGACCCAGTACTTC
.	TRBV9	15	.	TRBJ2-6	CASTHRGSGANVLTF	TGTGCCAGCACCCATAGGGGGTCTGGGGCCAACGTCCTGACTTTC
TRBD1	TRBV5-1	15	.	TRBJ1-5	CASSPTGEGNQPQHF	TGCGCCAGCAGCCCAACAGGGGAGGGCAATCAGCCCCAGCATTTT
TRBD1	TRBV5-1	16	.	TRBJ1-1	CASSLAAQGSNTEAFF	TGCGCCAGCAGCTTGGCGGCACAGGGGTCGAACACTGAAGCTTTCTTT
.	TRBV4-1	14	.	TRBJ1-5	CASSQGGSNQPQHF	TGCGCCAGCAGCCAAGGCGGGAGCAATCAGCCCCAGCATTTT
.	TRBV7-8	16	.	TRBJ2-3	CASSPKVAASTDTQYF	TGTGCCAGCAGCCCCAAGGTAGCAGCTAGCACAGATACGCAGTATTTT
.	TRBV4-1	15	.	TRBJ1-2	CASSQERGGAYGYTF	TGCGCCAGCAGCCAAGAACGGGGAGGGGCCTATGGCTACACCTTC
TRBD1	TRBV19	16	.	TRBJ1-4	CASTPTGGRTNEKLFF	TGTGCCAGTACACCGACAGGGGGGCGAACTAATGAAAAACTGTTTTTT
TRBD1	TRBV28	13	few	TRBJ2-5	CATVRQGQETQYF	TGTGCCACCGTTAGACAGGGCCAAGAGACCCAGTACTTC
.	TRBV19	18	.	TRBJ2-2	CASSISGQTIANTGELFF	TGTGCCAGTAGTATCAGCGGACAGACCATCGCGAACACCGGGGAGCTGTTTTTT
.	TRBV24-1	15	.	TRBJ2-7	CATSDPRSRTYEQYF	TGTGCCACCAGTGATCCTAGGTCCCGAACCTACGAGCAGTACTTC
.	TRBV30	15	.	TRBJ2-5	CAWSVRGSSQETQYF	TGTGCCTGGAGTGTACGGGGGTCATCTCAAGAGACCCAGTACTTC
.	TRBV7-7	13	.	TRBJ1-1	CASSLSGGTEAFF	TGTGCTAGCAGCTTAAGCGGGGGCACTGAAGCTTTCTTT
.	TRBV2	14	.	TRBJ1-5	CASSEGRGNQPQHF	TGTGCCAGCAGTGAAGGGAGGGGCAATCAGCCCCAGCATTTT
TRBD1	TRBV28	13	.	TRBJ1-2	CATLIGTGKSYTF	TGTGCCACCCTTATAGGGACAGGGAAGAGCTACACCTTC
.	TRBV6-5	16	.	TRBJ1-2	CASSYTSGAANYGYTF	TGTGCCAGCAGTTACACCTCTGGGGCGGCTAACTATGGCTACACCTTC
.	TRBV7-9	15	.	TRBJ1-4	CASSLAIGVGEKLFF	TGTGCCAGCAGCTTAGCCATAGGGGTTGGCGAAAAACTGTTTTTT
.	TRBV28	13	.	TRBJ2-2	CASSSQGTGELFF	TGTGCCAGCAGTTCACAGGGAACCGGGGAGCTGTTTTTT
TRBD1	TRBV9	16	once	TRBJ2-1	CASSVGGWQGAGEQFF	TGTGCCAGCAGCGTAGGCGGGTGGCAGGGGGCGGGTGAGCAGTTCTTC
TRBD1	TRBV7-7	17	.	TRBJ1-6	CASSLADPRGDNSPLHF	TGTGCTAGCAGCTTAGCGGACCCCAGGGGGGATAATTCACCCCTCCACTTT
.	TRBV2	14	.	TRBJ1-2	CASSADSSNYGYTF	TGTGCCAGCAGTGCTGATAGCTCTAACTATGGCTACACTTTC